These 12 T cell receptor beta chains share one sample of origin, sequenced in a study of radiotherapy plus CTLA-4 blockade in lung cancer. Only in-frame clones appear in the TCRdb table, and some are missing; sequencing was by immunoSEQ multiplex PCR. The data show under 70,000 clones, with roughly 77% seen just once and roughly 4.7% held by the top ten. The specimen comprised peripheral blood, sampled from a patient treated with radiotherapy plus ipilimumab. These receptor sequences come from a human donor with non-small cell lung cancer who had a complete response to radiotherapy plus ipilimumab.

The chain couples TRBV2 to TRBJ1-1; unclear D gene. The germline V gene encodes CDR1 SNHLY and CDR2 FYNNEI. There are 14 residues in the CDR3. Trimming cost V 6 bases and J 0 bases, with 11 bases left between them. The CDR3 region is CASSGDTMNTEAFF. The CDR3 DNA sequence: TGTGCCAGCAGCGGCGACACAATGAACACTGAAGCTTTCTTT.

The rearrangement uses TRBV25-1 and TRBJ1-1, with D maybe TRBD1 (6 bases). CDR3 length: 11 amino acids. Germline V gene lookup returns CDR1 MGHDK and CDR2 SYGVNS. V lost 3 bases and J lost 10, with 9 bases in between. The CDR3 nucleotides are TGTGCCAGCAGTGAGAGGGGGGGAGCTTTCTTT. Translation: CASSERGGAFF.

The rearrangement links TRBV30 to TRBJ1-1; D remains unclear. V lost 0 bases, J lost 0 bases, and 8 bases lay in between. The germline V gene has CDR1 GTSNPN and CDR2 SVGIG (reference sequence). This CDR3 is built from 14 residues. The CDR3 bases are TGTGCCTGGAGTGTACGGGGAATGAACACTGAAGCTTTCTTT. It translates to CAWSVRGMNTEAFF.

The chain is built from TRBV10-1 and TRBJ2-3, with D perhaps matching TRBD1 or TRBD2 (6 bases each). Germline-derived CDR1 and CDR2 are WNHNN and SYGVQD (reference sequence). The germline V and J ends were trimmed by 3 bases and 2 bases, with 21 bases remaining between them. The CDR3 consists of 18 residues. CDR3 residues: CASSDGGLFGGPTDTQYF. CDR3 nucleotide sequence: TGCGCCAGCAGTGATGGGGGGTTATTCGGGGGCCCCACAGATACGCAGTATTTT.

This clone was recorded only once. CDR3 in DNA: TGTGCCTGGAGCCGTGAGGGGGTAGATACGCAGTATTTT. This translates into CAWSREGVDTQYF. This chain joins TRBV30 and TRBJ2-3; D may be TRBD1 (6 bases). Germline V gives CDR1 GTSNPN, CDR2 SVGIG (reference sequence). Between the trimmed V and J ends, which lost 3 bases and 5 bases, there was a span of 12 bases. This CDR3 has 13 residues.

The V call is TRBV28, the J call TRBJ2-5, with D perhaps TRBD2 (5 bases). Per the germline V gene, CDR1 is MDHEN and CDR2 is SYDVKM. Trimming took 2 bases from V and 2 from J, leaving 9 bases between them. This CDR3 contains 14 residues. The CDR3 spells CASSLGGYQETQYF. CDR3 bases: TGTGCCAGCAGTTTAGGCGGGTATCAAGAGACCCAGTACTTC. Combining the CDR3 with reference TRBV28 and TRBJ2-5 gives the whole variable domain DVKVTQSSRYLVKRTGEKVFLECVQDMDHENMFWYRQDPGLGLRLIYFSYDVKMKEKGDIPEGYSVSREKKERFSLILESASTNQTSMYLCASSLGGYQETQYFGPGTRLLVL.

The chain carries TRBV7-2 and TRBJ2-7; TRBD2 matches 9 bases. Per the germline V gene, CDR1 is SGHTA and CDR2 is FQGNSA. The V and J ends lost 5 bases and 2 bases, in that order; junction bases with no gene match: 4. The CDR3 is 14 amino acids. The CDR3: CASSVTSGPYEQYV. CDR3 bases: TGTGCCAGCAGCGTCACTAGCGGGCCCTACGAGCAGTACGTC.

The genes are TRBV29-1 and TRBJ2-1; D gene unclear. Per germline, CDR1 SQVTM and CDR2 ANQGSEA. This CDR3 contains 9 residues. The V end lost 0 bases, the J end lost 13 bases, and 4 bases lay between the germline ends. Here the CDR3 DNA reads TGCAGCGTTGAAGACTCCCAGTTCTTC. Amino acids: CSVEDSQFF.

This clone was picked up a small number of times. The chain combines TRBV7-9 with TRBJ2-7, with 9 bases fitting TRBD1. This CDR3 region has 14 residues. Losses at the gene ends were 5 bases for V and 5 bases for J; bases not matched to a gene: 7. Per the germline V gene, CDR1 is SEHNR and CDR2 is FQNEAQ (reference sequence). The CDR3 bases are TGTGCCAGCAGCGGCGGGACAGGGCACCACGAGCAGTACGTC. Residues: CASSGGTGHHEQYV.

This chain links TRBV18 with TRBJ2-7, with 10 bases matching TRBD1. The germline V gene has CDR1 KGHSH and CDR2 LQKENI. The CDR3 spans 14 residues. With V trimmed by 6 bases and J by 6 bases, 8 bases remained unmatched. This chain's CDR3 is CASSVRDRGFEQYV. CDR3 sequence (DNA): TGTGCCAGCTCGGTCCGGGACAGGGGTTTCGAGCAGTACGTC.

This clone was detected a few times. The V and J genes are TRBV5-5 and TRBJ1-2, with a weak D call TRBD1 (5 bases). The ends were cut back, 5 bases at V and 6 bases at J, with 26 bases in the middle. Germline lookup yields CDR1 SGHKS and CDR2 YYEKEE (reference sequence). The CDR3 has 17 amino acids. The CDR3 is CASRPGGGRTTAHGYTF. In DNA, the CDR3 is TGTGCCAGCAGACCGGGGGGAGGTCGGACCACCGCTCATGGCTACACCTTC.

The gene calls are TRBV7-9 and TRBJ2-2; D unclear. Trimming removed 1 base from V and 6 bases from J, with 9 bases in between. CDR1 SEHNR and CDR2 FQNEAQ come from the germline V gene (reference sequence). The CDR3 spans 14 residues. Here the CDR3 DNA reads TGTGCCAGCAGCTTAGAGGCCCAGGCCGGGGAGCTGTTTTTT. Its translation: CASSLEAQAGELFF.